This TCR beta chain was sequenced during a study of esophageal squamous cell carcinoma under preoperative chemotherapy (dated by TCRdb to about 2018). Regarding the research as a whole: In the study, TCR repertoires were profiled in both peripheral blood T cells and tumor-infiltrating lymphocytes. The study assessed how paclitaxel-nedaplatin chemotherapy affected T-cell receptor repertoires in patients with esophageal squamous cell carcinoma. About 5 patients with primary esophageal squamous cell carcinoma made up the cohort. Repertoires from samples taken before paclitaxel-nedaplatin therapy were compared with repertoires from samples taken after paclitaxel-nedaplatin therapy. Summary of the overall study and its limitations: Paclitaxel-nedaplatin therapy induced immediate and substantial clonotype frequency changes, with contraction more likely among abundant clones than amplification. After chemotherapy, peripheral T cells showed a significant rise in TCR diversity, whereas tumor-infiltrating lymphocytes did not. Tumor-infiltrating lymphocytes after treatment appeared to come partly from peripheral T cells migrating into the tumor, rather than solely from local clonal changes. Only five or six patients with esophageal squamous cell carcinoma were analyzed, making for a small cohort.

Comment on this clonotype: What antigen it recognizes has not been identified. At one end, the junction sequence differs from germline, possibly due to a read error.

Reading the label with the study, this specimen's time point is: before preoperative PTX-NDP chemotherapy. Patients received paclitaxel-nedaplatin as preoperative chemotherapy before surgery. Library construction relied on PCR. Instrument on record: HiSeq X Ten. High-throughput sequencing was used to characterize the TCR repertoires. TCRdb's own reprocessing of the public reads used fastp at Q25 and MiXCR and kept productive beta chains. Rows matching on CDR3 protein sequence are summarized as one entry with the most common DNA and genes. This sample is represented by some 30,000 distinct CDR3 sequences; 40% to 60% of them were singletons. The top ten clonotypes cover 9.5% to 15% of the sample. The sequence came from a human donor with esophageal squamous cell carcinoma. The donor label of this sample is uncertain. Sample collection occurred from a patient given preoperative chemotherapy.

The encoded CDR3 is CARGSGVKAIETQYF. The sequenced DNA: TGTGCCAGGGGCTCCGGGGTTAAGGCGATAGAGACCCAGTACTTT. Recombination linked TRBV7-2 to TRBJ2-3; the D segment could be TRBD2, given 5 matching bases. The germline V gene sets CDR1 to SGHTA and CDR2 to FQGNSA. The cysteine opens and the phenylalanine closes a CDR3 of 15 amino acids. The entry retains the CDR3 DNA only, 45 bases that are in frame from base 1.